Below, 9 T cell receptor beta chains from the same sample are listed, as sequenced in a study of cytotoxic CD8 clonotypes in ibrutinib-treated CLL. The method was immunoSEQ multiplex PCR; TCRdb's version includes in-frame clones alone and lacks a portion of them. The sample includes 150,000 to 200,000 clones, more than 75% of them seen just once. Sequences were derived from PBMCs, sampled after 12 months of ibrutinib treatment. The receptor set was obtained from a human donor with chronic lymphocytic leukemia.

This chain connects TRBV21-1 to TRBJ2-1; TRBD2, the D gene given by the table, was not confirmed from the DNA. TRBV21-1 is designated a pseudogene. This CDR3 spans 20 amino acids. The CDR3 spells CASSKEASGGAGCPYNEQFF. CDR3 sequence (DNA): TGTGCCAGCAGCAAAGAGGCTAGCGGGGGGGCGGGGTGCCCCTACAATGAGCAGTTCTTC.

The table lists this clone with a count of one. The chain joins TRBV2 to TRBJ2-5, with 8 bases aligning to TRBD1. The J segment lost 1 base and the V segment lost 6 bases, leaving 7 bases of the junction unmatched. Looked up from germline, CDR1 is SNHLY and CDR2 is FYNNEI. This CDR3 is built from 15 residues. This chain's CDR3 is CASRLDRVAQETQYF. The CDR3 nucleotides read TGTGCCAGCAGGCTGGACAGGGTCGCCCAAGAGACCCAGTACTTC.

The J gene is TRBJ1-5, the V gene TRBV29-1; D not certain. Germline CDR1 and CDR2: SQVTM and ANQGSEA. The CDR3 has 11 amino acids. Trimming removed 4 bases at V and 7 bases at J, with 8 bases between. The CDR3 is CSVGTGQPQHF. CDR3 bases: TGCAGCGTTGGCACGGGCCAGCCCCAGCATTTT.

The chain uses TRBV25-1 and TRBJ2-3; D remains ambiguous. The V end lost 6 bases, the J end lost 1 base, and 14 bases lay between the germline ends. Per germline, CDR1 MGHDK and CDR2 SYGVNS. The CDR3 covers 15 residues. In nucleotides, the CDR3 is TGTGCCAGCAGAATGGGGAAGACACGCACAGATACGCAGTATTTT. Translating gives CASRMGKTRTDTQYF. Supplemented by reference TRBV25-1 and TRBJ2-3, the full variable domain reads EADIYQTPRYLVIGTGKKITLECSQTMGHDKMYWYQQDPGMELHLIHYSYGVNSTEKGDLSSESTVSRIRTEHFPLTLESARPSHTSQYLCASRMGKTRTDTQYFGPGTRLTVL.

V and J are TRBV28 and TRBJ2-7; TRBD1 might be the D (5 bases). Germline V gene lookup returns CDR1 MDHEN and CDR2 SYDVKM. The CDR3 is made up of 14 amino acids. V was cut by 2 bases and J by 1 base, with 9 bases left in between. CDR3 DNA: TGTGCCAGCAGTTTACCAGGGTTATCCTACGAGCAGTACTTC. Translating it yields CASSLPGLSYEQYF.

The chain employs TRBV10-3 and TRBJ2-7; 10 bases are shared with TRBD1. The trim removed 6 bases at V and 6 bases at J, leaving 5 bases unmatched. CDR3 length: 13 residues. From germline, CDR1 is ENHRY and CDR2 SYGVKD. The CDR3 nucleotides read TGTGCCATCAGCGACAGGGGGCAAGGCGAGCAGTACTTC. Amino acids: CAISDRGQGEQYF.

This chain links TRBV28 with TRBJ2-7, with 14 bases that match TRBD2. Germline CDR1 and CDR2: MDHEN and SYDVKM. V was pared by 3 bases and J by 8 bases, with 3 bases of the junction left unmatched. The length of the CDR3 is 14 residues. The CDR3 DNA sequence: TGTGCCAGCAGTTTCGGGACTAGCGGGGGCAAGCAGTACTTC. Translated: CASSFGTSGGKQYF.

The CDR3 loop reads CSVVPGLNQPQHF. CDR3 nucleotides: TGCAGCGTTGTTCCGGGGCTCAATCAGCCCCAGCATTTT. The V call is TRBV29-1, the J call TRBJ1-5; D is possibly TRBD1 (5 bases). The CDR3 is 13 residues long. Trimming pared 4 bases from V and 3 bases from J, leaving 10 bases between. Looked up from germline, CDR1 is SQVTM and CDR2 is ANQGSEA.

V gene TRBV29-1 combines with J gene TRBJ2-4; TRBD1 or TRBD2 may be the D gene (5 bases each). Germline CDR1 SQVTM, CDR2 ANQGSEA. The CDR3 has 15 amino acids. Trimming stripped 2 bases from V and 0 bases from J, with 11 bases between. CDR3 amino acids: CSVELQGRAKNIQYF. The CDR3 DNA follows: TGCAGCGTTGAATTGCAGGGACGAGCCAAAAACATTCAGTACTTC.